The clone carrying this T cell receptor (beta chain) was counted at least ten times. Its target is unknown. The data derive from a study of identical twins. A single record per CDR3 protein comes from TCRdb applying MiXCR to the 5' RACE reads. The sample yields a few hundred thousand distinct CDR3 sequences, roughly 15% seen once. The CDR3 runs 14 residues. The V end was cut by 6 bases, the J end by 0 bases, with 10 bases between. Whole-study findings and limits: In cord blood, abundant beta clonotypes had fewer insertions; memory showed no trend. Invariant MAIT and iNKT cells could partly confound zero-insertion analyses. Monozygotic twins shared more out-of-frame TCR alpha than recombination models predicted.

The same sample was also used in a study of yellow fever vaccine responses in identical twins.

This chain connects TRBV12-3 or TRBV12-4 to TRBJ2-3; no reliable D call. This receptor was taken from a woman between 18 and 30 years old in good health. Specimen: CD4+ T cells sorted from blood. The chain's CDR3 is CASSDQTSTDTQYF. Here the CDR3 DNA reads TGTGCCAGCAGCGACCAGACTAGCACAGATACGCAGTATTTT.